Below, 7 T cell receptor beta chains from the same sample are listed, as sequenced in a study of T-cell memory formation after mild COVID-19. MiXCR, run by TCRdb on the 5' RACE reads, gives a single entry per CDR3 protein. This sample has about 400,000 distinct CDR3 sequences; more than 20% occur once, and the top ten carry over 10%. The specimen sequenced was PBMCs or a T cell subset sorted from them (not recorded which). The receptors here all came from an adult woman who had mild COVID-19 (a few samples of this study predate the infection). Cell type and time point are not known.

The gene calls are TRBV12-3 or TRBV12-4 and TRBJ2-5; 7 positions match TRBD2. This CDR3 is 15 amino acids long. V trimming: 2 bases; J trimming: 5 bases; junction bases outside the gene matches: 8. CDR3 in DNA: TGTGCCAGCAGTTTAACCCAGGCGGGGGTGGAGACCCAGTACTTC. Its translation: CASSLTQAGVETQYF.

This clonotype was observed a few times. This chain uses TRBV15 with TRBJ2-5; TRBD2 might be the D (6 bases). The CDR3 consists of 15 residues. CDR1 and CDR2 from the germline V gene are LNHNV and YYDKDF (reference sequence). V was trimmed by 0 bases and J by 5 bases, leaving 13 bases between them. The CDR3 loop is CATSRDGGSGETQYF. The DNA for the CDR3 is TGTGCCACCAGCAGAGATGGAGGGTCCGGGGAGACCCAGTACTTC.

There are a few counts of this clonotype. J is TRBJ2-3 and V is TRBV7-3, with TRBD1 identical over 7 bases. The CDR3 has 18 residues. The germline V gene has CDR1 SGHTA and CDR2 FQGTGA. V gave up 0 bases and J gave up 3 bases; unmatched junction bases: 12. For the CDR3, the DNA is TGTGCCAGCAGCTTAACGGCCACCCAGGGGGAATGGACAGATACGCAGTATTTT. Its translation: CASSLTATQGEWTDTQYF.

This clonotype was detected only a few times. This chain joins TRBV15 and TRBJ2-1; D call uncertain. CDR3 length: 12 residues. Germline CDR1 reads LNHNV; CDR2 reads YYDKDF (reference sequence). V was cut by 0 bases and J by 9 bases, with 6 bases left in between. The CDR3 spells CATSRDLREQFF. The CDR3 coding sequence is TGTGCCACCAGCAGAGATCTCCGTGAGCAGTTCTTC.

The genes are TRBV2 and TRBJ2-7; 8 bases align to TRBD1. The CDR3 is 13 amino acids. Germline assignment: CDR1 SNHLY and CDR2 FYNNEI. V dropped 6 bases and J dropped 6; count of bases not matched to a gene: 7. CDR3 in amino acids: CASSRTGTAEQYF. In DNA form, the CDR3 reads TGTGCCAGCAGCCGGACAGGGACGGCCGAGCAGTACTTC.

The chain links TRBV6-4 to TRBJ2-3; 8 bases agree with TRBD2. With 6 bases clipped from V and 4 bases from J, the junction kept 6 bases outside the gene matches. This CDR3 region has 14 residues. CDR1 is MRHNA and CDR2 is SNTAGT in the germline V gene. The CDR3 is CASRPTRGADTQYF. For the CDR3, the DNA is TGTGCCAGCAGACCCACGCGGGGGGCAGATACGCAGTATTTT.

J is TRBJ1-5 and V is TRBV12-5; D possibly corresponds to TRBD1 (5 bases). The length of the CDR3 is 14 residues. CDR1 LGHNT and CDR2 FRNRAP come from the germline V gene. Trimming took off 7 bases at V and 2 bases at J, with 12 bases between the two ends. The CDR3 bases are TGTGCTAGTGCCGATGCGGGGGGCAATCAGCCCCAGCATTTT. As protein: CASADAGGNQPQHF.